Listed below are T cell receptor beta chains from one sample, sequenced in a study of OX40 agonist ivuxolimab in advanced cancers. This table comes from immunoSEQ multiplex PCR, and its TCRdb copy is limited to in-frame clones, with some not included. Counted here are more than 65,000 clones, around four fifths occurring once; the ten biggest clones make up 5.5% to 7.5%. The source was CD4+ or CD8+ T cells sorted from blood, collected in a trial of the OX40 agonist ivuxolimab. The receptors shown here come from an adult with an advanced solid tumor such as melanoma, head and neck, liver or kidney cancer. Each CDR3 is given without its conserved first and last residue. D genes are given only for firm matches.

cdr3_aa: ASSLVTGDYGYT
d_call: TRBD1
j_call: TRBJ1-2
v_call: TRBV7-2

cdr3_aa: ASSPSTDTQY
d_call: NA
j_call: TRBJ2-3
v_call: TRBV7-9

cdr3_aa: ASSWAGKLF
d_call: NA
j_call: TRBJ1-4
v_call: TRBV28

cdr3_aa: ASSKSGAGELF
d_call: NA
j_call: TRBJ2-2
v_call: TRBV19

cdr3_aa: ASSFWDRGTF
d_call: TRBD1
j_call: TRBJ1-1
v_call: TRBV28

cdr3_aa: ASSQDRGEAF
d_call: TRBD1
j_call: TRBJ1-1
v_call: TRBV5-1

cdr3_aa: ASSLRRGANEKLF
d_call: NA
j_call: TRBJ1-4
v_call: TRBV5-1

cdr3_aa: ASSYQDRGLGYT
d_call: TRBD1
j_call: TRBJ1-2
v_call: TRBV5-4

cdr3_aa: ASREAYTQY
d_call: NA
j_call: TRBJ2-3
v_call: TRBV2

cdr3_aa: ASSSLQGYSTDTQY
d_call: NA
j_call: TRBJ2-3
v_call: TRBV28

cdr3_aa: ASSFDSPLH
d_call: NA
j_call: TRBJ1-6
v_call: TRBV6-6

cdr3_aa: ASSPYNRGVPQPQH
d_call: TRBD1
j_call: TRBJ1-5
v_call: TRBV18

cdr3_aa: ALGAGNNSPLH
d_call: NA
j_call: TRBJ1-6
v_call: TRBV30

cdr3_aa: ATSGDSGELF
d_call: NA
j_call: TRBJ2-2
v_call: TRBV15

cdr3_aa: ASSVDLTGGVSGNTIY
d_call: TRBD1
j_call: TRBJ1-3
v_call: TRBV5-4

cdr3_aa: ASTRDRTDTQY
d_call: NA
j_call: TRBJ2-3
v_call: TRBV5-4

cdr3_aa: ASSESRYNQPQH
d_call: NA
j_call: TRBJ1-5
v_call: TRBV10-1

cdr3_aa: ASSTDRAGNTIY
d_call: TRBD1
j_call: TRBJ1-3
v_call: TRBV18

cdr3_aa: ASSPGEYTYNEQF
d_call: NA
j_call: TRBJ2-1
v_call: TRBV19

cdr3_aa: ASRNRENTEAF
d_call: NA
j_call: TRBJ1-1
v_call: TRBV14

cdr3_aa: ASSRDQGEKLF
d_call: NA
j_call: TRBJ1-4
v_call: TRBV6-4

cdr3_aa: ASSQVSGEGQPQH
d_call: NA
j_call: TRBJ1-5
v_call: TRBV4-1

cdr3_aa: ASSLNQAAYGYT
d_call: NA
j_call: TRBJ1-2
v_call: TRBV5-1

cdr3_aa: ASSERGGTRYGYT
d_call: NA
j_call: TRBJ1-2
v_call: TRBV2

cdr3_aa: ATSGGSEEAF
d_call: NA
j_call: TRBJ1-1
v_call: TRBV15

cdr3_aa: ASSFGARGTDTQY
d_call: NA
j_call: TRBJ2-3
v_call: TRBV5-1

cdr3_aa: ASSDRTSVGRSPTQY
d_call: TRBD2
j_call: TRBJ2-5
v_call: TRBV5-1

cdr3_aa: ASSVGFTGFEQY
d_call: NA
j_call: TRBJ2-7
v_call: TRBV9

cdr3_aa: ASKGTIY
d_call: NA
j_call: TRBJ1-3
v_call: TRBV28

cdr3_aa: ASSLGQGRLGTEAF
d_call: TRBD1
j_call: TRBJ1-1
v_call: TRBV5-1

cdr3_aa: ASSQIAAQETQY
d_call: NA
j_call: TRBJ2-5
v_call: TRBV4-1

cdr3_aa: ASSRGGVALSSYNEQF
d_call: NA
j_call: TRBJ2-1
v_call: TRBV5-1

cdr3_aa: ASSARGGETQY
d_call: TRBD2
j_call: TRBJ2-5
v_call: TRBV7-2

cdr3_aa: ASKYRQGGSPLH
d_call: TRBD1
j_call: TRBJ1-6
v_call: TRBV6-5

cdr3_aa: ASIRGRGTEAF
d_call: NA
j_call: TRBJ1-1
v_call: TRBV6-1

cdr3_aa: ASSLFGQGATSHTDTQY
d_call: TRBD1
j_call: TRBJ2-3
v_call: TRBV27

cdr3_aa: ASSLYGSDYGYT
d_call: NA
j_call: TRBJ1-2
v_call: TRBV5-5

cdr3_aa: ASSQWGETQY
d_call: NA
j_call: TRBJ2-5
v_call: TRBV4-2

cdr3_aa: ASSLVGGRADTQY
d_call: TRBD2
j_call: TRBJ2-3
v_call: TRBV7-9

cdr3_aa: ASSLAWMGGNQPQH
d_call: NA
j_call: TRBJ1-5
v_call: TRBV7-2

cdr3_aa: ASSFSGGEQF
d_call: TRBD2
j_call: TRBJ2-1
v_call: TRBV7-8

cdr3_aa: ASSAGRDRNQPQH
d_call: TRBD1
j_call: TRBJ1-5
v_call: TRBV9

cdr3_aa: ASSYSVGQGDRGYT
d_call: TRBD1
j_call: TRBJ1-2
v_call: TRBV6-5

cdr3_aa: ASSRQQGARGYGYT
d_call: TRBD1
j_call: TRBJ1-2
v_call: TRBV7-2

cdr3_aa: ASSLSARETQY
d_call: NA
j_call: TRBJ2-5
v_call: TRBV11-2

cdr3_aa: ASSRSGGTDTQY
d_call: NA
j_call: TRBJ2-3
v_call: TRBV7-3

cdr3_aa: SVETGGRNQPQH
d_call: TRBD1
j_call: TRBJ1-5
v_call: TRBV29-1

cdr3_aa: ASSRTTTSGGAWELF
d_call: TRBD2
j_call: TRBJ2-2
v_call: TRBV5-1

cdr3_aa: ASSIVGQGEQY
d_call: NA
j_call: TRBJ2-7
v_call: TRBV19

cdr3_aa: ASKQGAETYQPQH
d_call: NA
j_call: TRBJ1-5
v_call: TRBV19

cdr3_aa: ASSIDRPRGAKNIQY
d_call: NA
j_call: TRBJ2-4
v_call: TRBV19

cdr3_aa: AGTGLAYEQY
d_call: TRBD2
j_call: TRBJ2-7
v_call: TRBV30

cdr3_aa: ASSQESGGTDTQY
d_call: TRBD1
j_call: TRBJ2-3
v_call: TRBV4-1

cdr3_aa: ASSGGYGLGTDTQY
d_call: TRBD2
j_call: TRBJ2-3
v_call: TRBV27

cdr3_aa: ASRGDTKYGYT
d_call: NA
j_call: TRBJ1-2
v_call: TRBV2

cdr3_aa: ASSLEGGSEAF
d_call: NA
j_call: TRBJ1-1
v_call: TRBV5-4

cdr3_aa: ASSRGQPNIQY
d_call: TRBD1
j_call: TRBJ2-4
v_call: TRBV13

cdr3_aa: ASSIGRANTEAF
d_call: NA
j_call: TRBJ1-1
v_call: TRBV19

cdr3_aa: ASSLGGWYEQY
d_call: NA
j_call: TRBJ2-7
v_call: TRBV13